The source of this TCR beta chain is a study of control samples from healthy donors and cancer patients. The CDR3 spans 14 residues. CDR1 and CDR2 (germline): SGHTS, YDEGEE. Germline trimming cut 2 bases from V and 4 bases from J; bases unmatched to any gene: 4. TCRdb keeps only in-frame clones here, not all; method: immunoSEQ multiplex PCR. The sample lists 200,000 to 250,000 clones, about 93% occurring once. Material for sequencing was blood. The rearrangement uses TRBV5-8 and TRBJ2-3; 7 bases fit TRBD1. This sequence was found in a man in his forties or fifties in good health. DNA of the CDR3: TGTGCCAGCAGCTTAGGGGGCGTTCCAGATACGCAGTATTTT. Protein sequence: CASSLGGVPDTQYF.